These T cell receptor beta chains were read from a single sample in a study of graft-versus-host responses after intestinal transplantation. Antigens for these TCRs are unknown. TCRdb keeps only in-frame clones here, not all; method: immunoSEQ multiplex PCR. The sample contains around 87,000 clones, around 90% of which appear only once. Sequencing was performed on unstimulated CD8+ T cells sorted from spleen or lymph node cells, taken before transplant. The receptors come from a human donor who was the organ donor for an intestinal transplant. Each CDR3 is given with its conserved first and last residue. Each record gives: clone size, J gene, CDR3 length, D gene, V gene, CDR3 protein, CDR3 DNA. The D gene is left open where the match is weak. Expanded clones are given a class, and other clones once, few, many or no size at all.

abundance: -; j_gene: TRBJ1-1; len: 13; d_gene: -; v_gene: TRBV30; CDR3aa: CAWRDRLNTEAFF; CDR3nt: TGTGCCTGGAGGGACAGATTGAACACTGAAGCTTTCTTT
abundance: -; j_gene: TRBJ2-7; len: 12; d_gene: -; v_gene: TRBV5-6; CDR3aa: CASAWLQGLPHF; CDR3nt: TGTGCCAGCGCGTGGCTGCAGGGGTTGCCCCACTTC
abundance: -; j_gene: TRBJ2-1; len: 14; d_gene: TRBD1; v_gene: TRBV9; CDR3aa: CASSGTGVGDEQFF; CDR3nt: TGTGCCAGCAGCGGGACAGGGGTTGGCGATGAGCAGTTCTTC
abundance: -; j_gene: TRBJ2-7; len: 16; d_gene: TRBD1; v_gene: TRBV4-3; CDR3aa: CASSHSRDRASYEQYF; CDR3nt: TGCGCCAGCAGCCACAGCCGGGACAGGGCTTCCTACGAGCAGTACTTC
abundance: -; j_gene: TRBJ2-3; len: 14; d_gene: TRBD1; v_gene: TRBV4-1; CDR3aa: CASSLAQGADTQYF; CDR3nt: TGCGCCAGCAGCCTTGCCCAGGGGGCGGATACGCAGTATTTT
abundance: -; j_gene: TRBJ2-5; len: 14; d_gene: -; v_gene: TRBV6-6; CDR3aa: CASSYSGAGETQYF; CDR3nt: TGTGCCAGCAGTTACTCAGGGGCGGGGGAGACCCAGTACTTC
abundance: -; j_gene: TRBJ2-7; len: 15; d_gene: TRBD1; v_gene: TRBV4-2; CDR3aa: CASSQDPRQGVEQYF; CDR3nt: TGTGCCAGCAGCCAAGATCCTCGGCAGGGGGTCGAGCAGTACTTC
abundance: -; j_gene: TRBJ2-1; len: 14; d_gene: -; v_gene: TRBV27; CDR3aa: CASSPTNPYNEQFF; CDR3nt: TGTGCCAGCAGTCCGACAAATCCCTACAATGAGCAGTTCTTC
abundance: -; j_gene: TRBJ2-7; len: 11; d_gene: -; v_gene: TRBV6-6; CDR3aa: CASSRGREQYF; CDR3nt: TGTGCCAGCAGTAGGGGTCGCGAGCAGTACTTC
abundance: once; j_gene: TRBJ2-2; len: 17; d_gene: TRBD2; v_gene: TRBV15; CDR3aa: CATSRDGGLGPTGELFF; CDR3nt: TGTGCCACCAGCAGAGATGGGGGACTAGGTCCCACCGGGGAGCTGTTTTTT
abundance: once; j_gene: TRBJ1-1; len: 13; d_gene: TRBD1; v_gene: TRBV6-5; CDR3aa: CASSRQGGVEAFF; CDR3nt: TGTGCCAGCAGCCGACAGGGTGGTGTTGAAGCTTTCTTT
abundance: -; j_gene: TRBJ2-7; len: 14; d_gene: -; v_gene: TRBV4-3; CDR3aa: CASSQGGTGSEQYF; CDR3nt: TGCGCCAGCAGCCAGGGGGGGACAGGTAGCGAGCAGTACTTC
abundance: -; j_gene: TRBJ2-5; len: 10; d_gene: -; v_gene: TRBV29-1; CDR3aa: CSVALETQYF; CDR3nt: TGCAGCGTTGCCCTGGAGACCCAGTACTTC
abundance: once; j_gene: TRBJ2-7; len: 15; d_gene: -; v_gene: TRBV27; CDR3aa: CASSLGAPGHYEQYF; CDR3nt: TGTGCCAGCAGTTTAGGGGCCCCCGGCCATTACGAGCAGTACTTC
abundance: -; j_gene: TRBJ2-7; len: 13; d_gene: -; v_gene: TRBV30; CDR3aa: CAWINSGTYEQYF; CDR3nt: TGTGCCTGGATCAACTCCGGGACCTACGAGCAGTACTTC
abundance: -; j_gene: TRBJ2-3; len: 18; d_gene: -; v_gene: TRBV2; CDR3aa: CASTDWGRAGVRTDTQYF; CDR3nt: TGTGCCAGCACTGATTGGGGGCGGGCGGGGGTGAGAACAGATACGCAGTATTTT
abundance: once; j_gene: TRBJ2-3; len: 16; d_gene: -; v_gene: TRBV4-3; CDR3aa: CASSQGSISSTDTQYF; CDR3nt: TGCGCCAGCAGCCAAGGGTCTATATCTAGCACAGATACGCAGTATTTT
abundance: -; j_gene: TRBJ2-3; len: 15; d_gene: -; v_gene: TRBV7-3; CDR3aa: CASTLLGLGTDTQYF; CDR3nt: TGTGCCAGCACCCTACTAGGACTGGGCACAGATACGCAGTATTTT
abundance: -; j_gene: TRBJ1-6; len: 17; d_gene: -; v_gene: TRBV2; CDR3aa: CASPHEGGSSYNSPLHF; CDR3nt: TGTGCCAGCCCCCACGAGGGAGGGAGCTCCTATAATTCACCCCTCCACTTT
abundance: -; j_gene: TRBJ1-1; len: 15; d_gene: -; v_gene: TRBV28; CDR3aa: CASSYVRVVETEAFF; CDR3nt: TGTGCCAGCAGTTACGTCCGGGTCGTAGAAACTGAAGCTTTCTTT
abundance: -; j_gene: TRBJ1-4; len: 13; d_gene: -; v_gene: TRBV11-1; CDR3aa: CASSLVWSEKLFF; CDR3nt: TGTGCCAGCAGCTTAGTCTGGAGTGAAAAACTGTTTTTT
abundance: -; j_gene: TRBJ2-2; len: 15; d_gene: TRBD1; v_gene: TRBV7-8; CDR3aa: CASSPGTANTGELFF; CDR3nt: TGTGCCAGCAGCCCCGGGACAGCGAACACCGGGGAGCTGTTTTTT
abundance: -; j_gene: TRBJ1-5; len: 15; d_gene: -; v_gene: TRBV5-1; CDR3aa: CASSLGSGGGQPQHF; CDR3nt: TGCGCCAGCAGCTTGGGTAGCGGGGGCGGTCAGCCCCAGCATTTT
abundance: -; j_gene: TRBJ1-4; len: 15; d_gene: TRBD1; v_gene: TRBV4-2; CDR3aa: CASSHRRDRDEKLFF; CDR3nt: TGTGCCAGCAGCCATCGCCGGGACAGGGATGAAAAACTGTTTTTT
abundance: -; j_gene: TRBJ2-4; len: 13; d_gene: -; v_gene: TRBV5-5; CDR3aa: CASSLGQGVIQYF; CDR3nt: TGTGCCAGCAGCTTGGGGCAGGGTGTCATTCAGTACTTC
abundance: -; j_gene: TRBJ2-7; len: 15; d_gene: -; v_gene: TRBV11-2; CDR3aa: CASSDPGQFSYEQYF; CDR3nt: TGTGCCAGCAGCGACCCGGGACAATTCTCCTACGAGCAGTACTTC
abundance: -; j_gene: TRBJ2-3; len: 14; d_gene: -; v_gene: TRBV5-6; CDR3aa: CASSLGSGFDTQYF; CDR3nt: TGTGCCAGCAGCTTGGGTTCGGGATTTGATACGCAGTATTTT
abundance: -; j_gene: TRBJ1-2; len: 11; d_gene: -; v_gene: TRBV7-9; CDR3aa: CASSPGSLVVF; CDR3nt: TGTGCCAGCAGCCCAGGGTCGCTGGTGGTATTC
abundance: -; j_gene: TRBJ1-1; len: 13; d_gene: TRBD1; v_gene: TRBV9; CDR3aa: CASSAYRGTEAFF; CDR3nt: TGTGCCAGCAGCGCCTACAGGGGCACTGAAGCTTTCTTT
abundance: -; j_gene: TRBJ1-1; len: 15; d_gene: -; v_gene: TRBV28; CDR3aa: CASSLTGLGGTEAFF; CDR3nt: TGTGCCAGCAGTTTAACAGGTTTGGGGGGCACTGAAGCTTTCTTT
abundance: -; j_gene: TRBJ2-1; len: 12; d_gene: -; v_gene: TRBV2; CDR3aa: CASRPIRLETFF; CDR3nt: TGTGCCAGCAGACCGATAAGGCTAGAGACGTTCTTC